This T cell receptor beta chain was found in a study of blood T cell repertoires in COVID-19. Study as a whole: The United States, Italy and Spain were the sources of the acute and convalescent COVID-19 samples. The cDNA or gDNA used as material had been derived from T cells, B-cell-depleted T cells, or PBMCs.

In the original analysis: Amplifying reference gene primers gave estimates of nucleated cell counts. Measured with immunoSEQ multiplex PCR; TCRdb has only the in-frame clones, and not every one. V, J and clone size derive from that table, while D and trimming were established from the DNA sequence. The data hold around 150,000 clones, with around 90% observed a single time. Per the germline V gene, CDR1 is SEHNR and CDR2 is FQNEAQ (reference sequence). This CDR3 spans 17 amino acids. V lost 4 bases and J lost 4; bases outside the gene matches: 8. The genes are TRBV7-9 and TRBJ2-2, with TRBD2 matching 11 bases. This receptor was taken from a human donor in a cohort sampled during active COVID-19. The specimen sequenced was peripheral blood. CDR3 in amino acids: CASSYSGTSGRTGELFF. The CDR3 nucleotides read TGTGCCAGCAGCTACTCCGGGACTAGCGGACGCACCGGGGAGCTGTTTTTT.